This note documents a single T cell receptor (beta chain) sequence. The record originates from a study of control samples from healthy donors and cancer patients. The table came from immunoSEQ multiplex PCR; TCRdb's copy has only in-frame clones and leaves some out. The repertoire has 200,000 or so clones, about 90% of them found once; the top ten carry 1.8%. The sequence came from a man between 25 and 39 years old in good health. Sequenced: blood.

The CDR3 nucleotides are TGCGCCAGCAGCTTGGGCTTACAGCTTACTAATTCACCCCTCCACTTT. Protein: CASSLGLQLTNSPLHF. The rearrangement joins TRBV5-1 to TRBJ1-6; D is unresolved. With 0 bases removed from V and 6 bases from J, the gap between germline ends came to 13 bases. The CDR3 is 16 residues long. CDR1 and CDR2 from the germline V gene are SGHRS and YFSETQ.